The clone carrying this T cell receptor beta chain was detected only a few times. The antigen is undetermined. TCRdb re-analysed the 5' RACE reads in MiXCR, keeping a single row per CDR3 protein. Of 50,000 to 80,000 distinct CDR3 sequences in the sample, 4.5% were seen once. This entry belongs to a study of neurological immune-mediated disorders. Points from the study as a whole: The phylogenetic placement of 18 of 34 multiple sclerosis patients' repertoires in one related-CDR3 cluster constitutes a possible signature.

Looked up from germline, CDR1 is SGHDN and CDR2 is FVKESK. This CDR3 spans 15 amino acids. V gave up 3 bases and J gave up 0 bases, with 9 bases separating them. Specimen: PBMCs. The TCR comes from a young man with multiple sclerosis. The chain combines TRBV14 with TRBJ2-4, with a weak D call TRBD2 (5 bases). CDR3 sequence reads: CASSQSDLAKNIQYF. CDR3 sequence (DNA): TGTGCCAGCAGCCAGTCGGACTTAGCCAAAAACATTCAGTACTTC.